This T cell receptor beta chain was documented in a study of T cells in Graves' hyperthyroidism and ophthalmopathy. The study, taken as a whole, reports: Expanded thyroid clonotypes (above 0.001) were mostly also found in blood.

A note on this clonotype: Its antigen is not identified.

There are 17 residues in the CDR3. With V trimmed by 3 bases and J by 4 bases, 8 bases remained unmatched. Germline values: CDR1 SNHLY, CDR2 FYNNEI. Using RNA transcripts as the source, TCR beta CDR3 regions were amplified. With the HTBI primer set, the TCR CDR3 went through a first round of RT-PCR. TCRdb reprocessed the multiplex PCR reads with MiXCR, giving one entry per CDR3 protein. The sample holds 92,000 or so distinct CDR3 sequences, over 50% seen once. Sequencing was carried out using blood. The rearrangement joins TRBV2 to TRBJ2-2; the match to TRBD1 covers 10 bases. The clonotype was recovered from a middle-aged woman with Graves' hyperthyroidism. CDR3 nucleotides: TGTGCCAGCAGTGAGATCCCGGGACAGGGGATCACCGGGGAGCTGTTTTTT. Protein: CASSEIPGQGITGELFF. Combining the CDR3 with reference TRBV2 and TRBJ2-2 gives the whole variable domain EPEVTQTPSHQVTQMGQEVILRCVPISNHLYFYWYRQILGQKVEFLVSFYNNEISEKSEIFDDQFSVERPDGSNFTLKIRSTKLEDSAMYFCASSEIPGQGITGELFFGEGSRLTVL.